Following are 25 T cell receptor beta chains from one sample sequenced in a study of response to subunit inactivated influenza vaccine. TCRdb reanalysed the RT-PCR reads using MiXCR and keeps one entry per CDR3 protein. The table records over 650,000 distinct CDR3 sequences, less than 20% of them present only once. The source was PBMCs from blood, collected around 5 days after vaccination. These receptors originate from a man aged 50-60 years who received an inactivated influenza vaccine.

This clonotype appeared a few times. The chain joins TRBV20-1 to TRBJ1-5; D may be TRBD1 (5 bases). The CDR3 has 14 residues. Germline CDR1 DFQATT, CDR2 SNEGSKA (reference sequence). V was cut by 6 bases and J by 6 bases, with 18 bases left in between. Here the CDR3 reads CSAPVGQTLQPQHF. DNA for the CDR3: TGCAGTGCCCCTGTGGGGCAGACTCTTCAGCCCCAGCATTTT.

This clonotype showed up just a few times. The chain is built from TRBV24-1 and TRBJ2-3, with unresolved D. The CDR3 has 13 amino acids. CDR1 is KGHDR and CDR2 is SFDVKD in the germline V gene. Trimming removed 9 bases at V and 3 bases at J, with 12 bases between. The CDR3 DNA sequence: TGTGCCACCGGCAAGCCTGGGACAGATACGCAGTATTTT. Its protein is CATGKPGTDTQYF.

This clonotype was counted a few times. The V and J genes are TRBV12-3 or TRBV12-4 and TRBJ2-1; D is unresolved. V was cut by 6 bases and J by 7 bases, with 16 bases left in between. This CDR3 has 14 amino acids. The CDR3 is CASSSDPPLNEQFF. Written as DNA, the CDR3 is TGTGCCAGCAGCTCTGACCCTCCCCTGAATGAGCAGTTCTTC.

This clonotype was seen a few times. The chain employs TRBV20-1 and TRBJ1-5; D is undetermined. Germline lookup yields CDR1 DFQATT and CDR2 SNEGSKA (reference sequence). The CDR3 is 17 residues long. Trimming removed 1 base from V and 1 base from J, with 17 bases in between. In DNA form, the CDR3 reads TGCAGTGCTAGAGTTCGAGGTCGGCAGATCAGCAATCAGCCCCAGCATTTT. Translated: CSARVRGRQISNQPQHF.

The table lists this clonotype with many counts. The V gene is TRBV5-1, the J gene TRBJ2-7, with unresolved D. V was pared by 0 bases and J by 1 base, with 8 bases between. This CDR3 contains 14 residues. Germline CDR1 and CDR2: SGHRS and YFSETQ. In DNA, the CDR3 is TGCGCCAGCAGCTTGGGTGGCAAATCCTACGAGCAGTACTTC. Translating gives CASSLGGKSYEQYF.

The sample holds a few counts of this clonotype. This rearrangement joins TRBV29-1 to TRBJ2-1; the D is unclear. Per the germline V gene, CDR1 is SQVTM and CDR2 is ANQGSEA. The CDR3 contains 15 residues. The ends were cut back, 3 bases at V and 0 bases at J, with 12 bases in the middle. CDR3 nucleotide sequence: TGCAGCGTTGAGGTCCGGAGTAGCTCCTACAATGAGCAGTTCTTC. It yields the protein CSVEVRSSSYNEQFF.

This chain connects TRBV15 to TRBJ2-7; the match to TRBD2 covers 9 bases. The CDR3 sequence is 14 residues long. CDR1 and CDR2 from the germline V gene are LNHNV and YYDKDF (reference sequence). The ends lost 6 bases at V and 1 base at J; junction bases unmatched: 4. The CDR3 reads CATRGAGGSYEQYF. The CDR3 DNA reads TGTGCCACCAGGGGAGCGGGGGGATCCTACGAGCAGTACTTC.

The V gene is TRBV5-1, the J gene TRBJ2-7; 8 bases agree with TRBD1. The germline CDR1 and CDR2 sequences are SGHRS and YFSETQ. V was clipped by 4 bases and J by 3 bases; unmatched bases: 6. This CDR3 spans 14 amino acids. The chain's CDR3 is CASSAQGEDYEQYF. The CDR3 DNA sequence: TGCGCCAGCAGCGCACAGGGGGAGGACTACGAGCAGTACTTC.

This clonotype was counted at least ten times. The junction does not match germline at one end; this may be a read error. This chain joins TRBV28 and TRBJ2-7, with 8 bases fitting TRBD1. This CDR3 region has 12 residues. Germline CDR1 is MDHEN and CDR2 is SYDVKM. The CDR3 is CASSNRGYEQYF. In nucleotides, the CDR3 is TGCGCCAGCAGTAACAGGGGGTACGAGCAGTACTTC.

The J gene is TRBJ2-3, the V gene TRBV20-1, with TRBD2 identical over 9 bases. The germline gives CDR1 DFQATT, CDR2 SNEGSKA (reference sequence). There are 17 residues in the CDR3. V shed 4 bases and J 0 bases; nucleotides not matched to a gene: 11. In DNA form, the CDR3 reads TGCAGTGCTATTGGACTAGCGCCCAGAAAAAGCACAGATACGCAGTATTTT. This codes for CSAIGLAPRKSTDTQYF.

The chain recombines TRBV20-1 with TRBJ2-7; 11 bases agree with TRBD1. Germline V CDR1 and CDR2: DFQATT, SNEGSKA (reference sequence). This CDR3 contains 15 residues. V shed 5 bases, J shed 4 bases, and the junction held 10 bases outside the gene matches. This CDR3 reads CSAGDRDRGLYEQYF. The CDR3 coding sequence is TGCAGTGCTGGGGACCGGGACAGGGGGTTATACGAGCAGTACTTC.

This clonotype was recorded many times. The chain uses TRBV7-6 and TRBJ2-1; D is perhaps TRBD1 or TRBD2 (5 bases each). Germline CDR1 and CDR2: SGHVS and FNYEAQ. CDR3 length: 16 residues. Trimming removed 0 bases from V and 0 bases from J, with 9 bases in between. The CDR3 sequence is CASSLAGPGSYNEQFF. CDR3 nucleotides: TGTGCCAGCAGCTTAGCGGGACCGGGCTCCTACAATGAGCAGTTCTTC.

V usage is TRBV2 and J usage is TRBJ2-7, with no clear D. Trimming stripped 1 base from V and 5 bases from J, with 6 bases between. There are 12 residues in the CDR3. Germline assignment: CDR1 SNHLY and CDR2 FYNNEI. The CDR3 DNA sequence: TGTGCCAGCAGTGAAGGGTGGGACGAGCAGTACTTC. It translates to CASSEGWDEQYF.

V usage is TRBV20-1 and J usage is TRBJ1-1; 11 nucleotides match TRBD1. CDR1 DFQATT and CDR2 SNEGSKA come from the germline V gene (reference sequence). CDR3 length: 14 amino acids. V trimming: 6 bases; J trimming: 1 base; junction bases outside the gene matches: 4. The CDR3 loop reads CSARTGGRNTEAFF. The CDR3 coding sequence is TGCAGTGCCCGGACAGGGGGCAGGAACACTGAAGCTTTCTTT.

The rearrangement links TRBV28 to TRBJ2-4; D is uncertain. The V gene lost 2 bases and the J gene lost 8 bases, with 10 bases spanning the gap. The germline CDR1 and CDR2 sequences are MDHEN and SYDVKM. The CDR3 covers 13 residues. CDR3 amino acids: CASSLTQAHIQYF. The CDR3 nucleotides read TGTGCCAGCAGTTTAACCCAAGCGCACATTCAGTACTTC.

This rearrangement joins TRBV7-8 to TRBJ2-2, with a weak D call TRBD1 (5 bases). The germline V gene has CDR1 SGHVS and CDR2 FQNEAQ. This CDR3 has 18 residues. Between the trimmed V and J ends, which lost 1 base and 5 bases, there was a span of 20 bases. CDR3 region: CASSLVAGQRLRTGELFF. CDR3 DNA sequence: TGTGCCAGCAGCTTAGTCGCAGGGCAACGTCTGAGGACCGGGGAGCTGTTTTTT.

This rearrangement joins TRBV11-2 to TRBJ2-2, with TRBD2 matching 11 bases. The germline V gene has CDR1 SGHAT and CDR2 FQNNGV. With 2 bases clipped from V and 7 bases from J, the junction kept 3 bases outside the gene matches. The CDR3 is 15 amino acids. The CDR3 sequence: CASSLLAGGVGELFF. In DNA form, the CDR3 reads TGTGCCAGCAGCTTACTAGCGGGAGGAGTCGGGGAGCTGTTTTTT.

V is TRBV18 and J is TRBJ2-1; 8 nucleotides match TRBD1. Germline V gene sequence: CDR1 KGHSH, CDR2 LQKENI. V was clipped by 2 bases and J by 8 bases; unmatched bases: 5. The CDR3 contains 14 residues. CDR3 in amino acids: CASSPDDRGDEQFF. For the CDR3, the DNA is TGTGCCAGCTCACCAGACGACAGGGGCGATGAGCAGTTCTTC.

The chain combines TRBV15 with TRBJ2-7; 7 nucleotides line up with TRBD1. Germline assignment: CDR1 LNHNV and CDR2 YYDKDF (reference sequence). This CDR3 has 14 amino acids. Trimming removed 5 bases from V and 0 bases from J; junction bases left unmatched: 4. The CDR3 loop is CATSGTAISYEQYF. CDR3 nucleotide sequence: TGTGCCACCAGCGGGACAGCTATCTCCTACGAGCAGTACTTC.

This clonotype was detected only a few times. The chain recombines TRBV29-1 with TRBJ1-1; TRBD1 aligns across 8 bases. Trimming at V came to 7 bases and at J to 4 bases, leaving 8 bases not matched to a gene. Germline values: CDR1 SQVTM, CDR2 ANQGSEA. The CDR3 consists of 13 residues. The CDR3 DNA follows: TGCAGCGCAGGACAGGGTGCGGGCACTGAAGCTTTCTTT. It specifies CSAGQGAGTEAFF.

V gene TRBV6-6 combines with J gene TRBJ1-1; D remains ambiguous. The length of the CDR3 is 11 residues. Trimming removed 5 bases from V and 7 bases from J, with 8 bases in between. The germline V gene has CDR1 MNHNY and CDR2 SVGAGI (reference sequence). CDR3 nucleotide sequence: TGTGCCAGCAGTACCGCCCTTGAAGCTTTCTTT. It codes for CASSTALEAFF.

This clonotype showed up just a few times. The chain couples TRBV25-1 to TRBJ2-7, with 9 positions matching TRBD2. After removal of 8 bases from V and 1 base from J, the junction contained 12 bases not matched to a gene. The CDR3 has 16 amino acids. CDR1 and CDR2 (germline): MGHDK, SYGVNS. Written as DNA, the CDR3 is TGTGCCAGCTCCAATGCGGCTAGCGGGGTTTCCTACGAGCAGTACTTC. Translating it yields CASSNAASGVSYEQYF.

This clonotype was seen only a few times. The V and J genes are TRBV11-1 and TRBJ2-3; 9 positions match TRBD2. J gave up 7 bases and V 2 bases, and 7 bases lay outside the gene matches. The CDR3 contains 15 residues. Germline lookup yields CDR1 SGHAT and CDR2 FQDESV (reference sequence). The CDR3 nucleotides read TGTGCCAGCAGCTTACTAGCGGGACAGCTCCATACGCAGTATTTT. Protein product: CASSLLAGQLHTQYF. Full variable domain (remainder filled in from reference TRBV11-1 and TRBJ2-3): EAEVAQSPRYKITEKSQAVAFWCDPISGHATLYWYRQILGQGPELLVQFQDESVVDDSQLPKDRFSAERLKGVDSTLKIQPAELGDSAMYLCASSLLAGQLHTQYFGPGTRLTVL.

The chain uses TRBV14 and TRBJ2-4, with 7 bases aligning to TRBD2. Germline loops: CDR1 SGHDN, CDR2 FVKESK. The CDR3 runs 16 residues. With 1 base clipped from V and 2 bases from J, the junction kept 5 bases outside the gene matches. The chain's CDR3 is CASSQAREGSKNIQYF. CDR3 sequence (DNA): TGTGCCAGCAGCCAAGCCAGGGAGGGTTCCAAAAACATTCAGTACTTC.

At least ten counts were recorded for this clonotype. The chain joins TRBV5-1 to TRBJ2-7, with D unresolved. This CDR3 spans 14 amino acids. CDR1 is SGHRS and CDR2 is YFSETQ in the germline V gene. V lost 4 bases and J 4 bases, leaving 15 bases between the germline ends. DNA of the CDR3: TGCGCCAGCAGCGCGCCGTGGGATCGTTACGAGCAGTACTTC. Translated: CASSAPWDRYEQYF.